This T cell receptor beta chain was sequenced during a study of blood T cell repertoires in COVID-19. At the level of the study: From the United States, Italy and Spain came samples of acute and convalescent COVID-19. PBMCs, B-cell-depleted T cells, or T cells provided the cDNA or gDNA that made up the material.

This CDR3 is 14 amino acids long. Germline assignment: CDR1 SGHTA and CDR2 FQGNSA. Deletions cut 1 base from V and 4 bases from J, with 7 bases between. Authors' analysis steps: Researchers report that nucleated cell counts were estimated from reference gene primer amplification. Generated by immunoSEQ multiplex PCR, the TCRdb table keeps only in-frame clones and is missing some. V and J calls and clone size are copied from that table; D and trimming were computed from the DNA. The table records about 26,000 clones, more than 65% of them present only once. Sequenced sample: peripheral blood. The origin of this receptor is a human donor in a cohort sampled during active COVID-19. This chain links TRBV7-2 with TRBJ1-4; no definite D call. CDR3 amino acids: CASSLGGFNEKLFF. In DNA, the CDR3 is TGTGCCAGCAGCTTAGGCGGGTTTAATGAAAAACTGTTTTTT.